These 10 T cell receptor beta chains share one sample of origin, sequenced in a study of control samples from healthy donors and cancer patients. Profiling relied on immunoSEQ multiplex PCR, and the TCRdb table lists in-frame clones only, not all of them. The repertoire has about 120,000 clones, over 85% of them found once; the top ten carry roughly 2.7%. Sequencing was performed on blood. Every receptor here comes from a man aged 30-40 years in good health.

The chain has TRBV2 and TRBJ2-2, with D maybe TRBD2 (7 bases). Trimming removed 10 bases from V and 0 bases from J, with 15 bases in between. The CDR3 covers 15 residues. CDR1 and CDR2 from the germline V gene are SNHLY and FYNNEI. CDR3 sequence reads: CAILGGAPNTGELFF. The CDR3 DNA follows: TGTGCCATATTGGGGGGGGCCCCGAACACCGGGGAGCTGTTTTTT. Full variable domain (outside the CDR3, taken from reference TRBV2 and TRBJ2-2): EPEVTQTPSHQVTQMGQEVILRCVPISNHLYFYWYRQILGQKVEFLVSFYNNEISEKSEIFDDQFSVERPDGSNFTLKIRSTKLEDSAMYFCAILGGAPNTGELFFGEGSRLTVL.

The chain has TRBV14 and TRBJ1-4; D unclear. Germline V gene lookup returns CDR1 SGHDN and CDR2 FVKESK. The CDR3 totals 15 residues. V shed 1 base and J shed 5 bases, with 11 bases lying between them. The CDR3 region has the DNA TGTGCCAGCAGCCAAGTACGGGAACCGAATGAAAAACTGTTTTTT. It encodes CASSQVREPNEKLFF.

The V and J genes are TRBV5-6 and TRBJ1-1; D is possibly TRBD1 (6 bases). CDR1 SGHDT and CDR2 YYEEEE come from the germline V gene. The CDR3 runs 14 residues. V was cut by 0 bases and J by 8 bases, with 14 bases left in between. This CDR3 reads CASSLGRRGKEAFF. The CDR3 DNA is TGTGCCAGCAGCTTGGGGCGCAGGGGCAAAGAAGCTTTCTTT.

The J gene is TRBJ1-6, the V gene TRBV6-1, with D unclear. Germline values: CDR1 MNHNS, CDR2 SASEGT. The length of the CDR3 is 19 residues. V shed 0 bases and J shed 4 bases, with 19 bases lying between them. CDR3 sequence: CASSEASVGGMRYNSPLHF. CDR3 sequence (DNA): TGTGCCAGCAGTGAAGCGTCCGTGGGTGGTATGAGGTATAATTCACCCCTCCACTTT.

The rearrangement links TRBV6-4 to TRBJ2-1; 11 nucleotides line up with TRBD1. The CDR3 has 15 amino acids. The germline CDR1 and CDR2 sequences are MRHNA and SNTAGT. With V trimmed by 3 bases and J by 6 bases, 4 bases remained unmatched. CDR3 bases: TGTGCCAGCAGTGAACCCGGGACAGGGGGCAATGAGCAGTTCTTC. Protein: CASSEPGTGGNEQFF.

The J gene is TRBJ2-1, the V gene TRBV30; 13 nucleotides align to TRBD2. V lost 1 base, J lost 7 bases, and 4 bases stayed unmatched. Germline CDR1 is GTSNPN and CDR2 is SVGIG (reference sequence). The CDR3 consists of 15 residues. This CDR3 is CAWSAGLAGRNEQFF. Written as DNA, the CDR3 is TGTGCCTGGAGTGCGGGACTAGCGGGACGGAATGAGCAGTTCTTC.

CDR3 region: CASLIGGGYTF. The CDR3 nucleotides are TGTGCCAGCTTAATAGGCGGCGGCTACACCTTC. The chain couples TRBV2 to TRBJ1-2; no firm D call. Germline V gene lookup returns CDR1 SNHLY and CDR2 FYNNEI. This CDR3 comprises 11 residues. Trimming took off 8 bases at V and 8 bases at J, with 12 bases between the two ends.

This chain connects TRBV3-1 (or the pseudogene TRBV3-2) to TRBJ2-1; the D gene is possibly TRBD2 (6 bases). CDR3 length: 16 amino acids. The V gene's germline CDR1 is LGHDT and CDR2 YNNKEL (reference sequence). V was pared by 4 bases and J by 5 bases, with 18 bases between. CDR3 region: CASSPPPLASDNEQFF. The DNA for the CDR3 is TGTGCCAGCAGCCCCCCTCCACTAGCCTCAGACAATGAGCAGTTCTTC.

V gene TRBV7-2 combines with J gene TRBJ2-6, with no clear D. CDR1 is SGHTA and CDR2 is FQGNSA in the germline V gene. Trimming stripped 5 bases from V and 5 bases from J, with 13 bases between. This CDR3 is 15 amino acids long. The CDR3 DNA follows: TGTGCCAGCAGCCCTAGACAAGGATGGGCCAACGTCCTGACTTTC. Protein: CASSPRQGWANVLTF. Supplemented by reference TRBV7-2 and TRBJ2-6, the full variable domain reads GAGVSQSPSNKVTEKGKDVELRCDPISGHTALYWYRQSLGQGLEFLIYFQGNSAPDKSGLPSDRFSAERTGGSVSTLTIQRTQQEDSAVYLCASSPRQGWANVLTFGAGSRLTVL.

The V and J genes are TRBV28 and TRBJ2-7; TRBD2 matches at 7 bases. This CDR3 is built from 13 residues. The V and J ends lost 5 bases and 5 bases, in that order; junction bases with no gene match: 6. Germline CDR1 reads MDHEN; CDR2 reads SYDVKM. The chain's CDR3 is CASSGEGSNEQYF. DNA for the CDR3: TGTGCCAGCAGTGGGGAGGGATCTAACGAGCAGTACTTC.